These T cell receptor beta chains were read from a single sample in a study of blood T cell repertoires in COVID-19. The protocol was immunoSEQ multiplex PCR, while the TCRdb copy is restricted to in-frame clones and leaves out a portion. The sample records 250,000 or so clones, around 90% being singletons. Sequencing input: peripheral blood. These TCRs come from a woman between 40 and 50 years old who had recovered from COVID-19. Both conserved end residues are part of each CDR3. A D gene is named only where the DNA matches it firmly. Some rows have no size entry. The others give once, few or many, or a class for an expanded clone.

14	TRBD1	TRBV9	TRBJ2-7	NA	CASSERQGAGEQYF	TGTGCCAGCAGCGAGAGACAGGGGGCAGGGGAGCAGTACTTC
14	TRBD1	TRBV18	TRBJ1-1	few	CASSPRTGNTEAFF	TGTGCCAGCTCACCCCGGACAGGGAACACTGAAGCTTTCTTT
13	TRBD1	TRBV6-5	TRBJ1-1	NA	CASSYFDRDEAFF	TGTGCCAGCAGTTACTTCGACAGGGATGAAGCTTTCTTT
15	TRBD2	TRBV7-8	TRBJ2-5	NA	CASSLGLAGSETQYF	TGTGCCAGCAGCTTGGGACTAGCGGGAAGCGAGACCCAGTACTTC
16	TRBD1	TRBV3-1/TRBV3-2	TRBJ2-3	NA	CASSPTPGQGTDTQYF	TGTGCCAGCAGCCCCACCCCGGGACAGGGGACAGATACGCAGTATTTT
16	NA	TRBV18	TRBJ2-5	NA	CASSPRSDLIEETQYF	TGTGCCAGCTCACCTCGCAGCGATCTAATCGAAGAGACCCAGTACTTC
18	TRBD2	TRBV9	TRBJ2-1	once	CASSGGLAGATTYNEQFF	TGTGCCAGCAGCGGCGGACTAGCGGGAGCTACTACCTACAATGAGCAGTTCTTC
17	TRBD1	TRBV10-3	TRBJ1-3	once	CAISEIGTGIAKDTIYF	TGTGCCATCAGTGAGATTGGGACAGGGATCGCTAAGGACACCATATATTTT
15	TRBD2	TRBV6-2/TRBV6-3	TRBJ2-7	NA	CASSYRPGGAGEQYF	TGTGCCAGCAGTTACCGGCCGGGAGGGGCGGGCGAGCAGTACTTC
15	NA	TRBV3-1/TRBV3-2	TRBJ2-3	NA	CASSQTRGGTDTQYF	TGTGCCAGCAGCCAAACCAGGGGGGGCACAGATACGCAGTATTTT
16	TRBD2	TRBV14	TRBJ2-3	NA	CASSQGLAGNTDTQYF	TGTGCCAGCAGCCAGGGACTAGCGGGTAATACAGATACGCAGTATTTT
10	NA	TRBV10-3	TRBJ2-7	NA	CATGHYEQYF	TGTGCCACCGGACACTACGAGCAGTACTTC